The 22 T cell receptor beta chains below come from one sample, sequenced in a study of shared clonotypes between healthy human individuals. The method was immunoSEQ multiplex PCR; TCRdb's version includes in-frame clones alone and lacks a portion of them. In the table there are millions of clones, 85% to 95% of which are singletons. Terminally differentiated effector memory CD45RA+ cells were excluded by CCR7 positive selection of CD45RO-negative cells. Specimen: naive CD8+ T cells from PBMCs. The receptors derive from a man aged 18 to 30 in good health. Some clones in this sample may be carry-over from other donors' samples.

The rearrangement links TRBV7-9 to TRBJ2-7, with D possibly being TRBD1 or TRBD2 (5 bases each). Germline V gene sequence: CDR1 SEHNR, CDR2 FQNEAQ (reference sequence). V lost 5 bases and J 5 bases, leaving 16 bases between the germline ends. The CDR3 extends over 14 amino acids. CDR3 residues: CASSLGPRDHEQYF. CDR3 nucleotides: TGTGCCAGCAGCCTCGGTCCCAGGGACCACGAGCAGTACTTC.

CDR3 residues: CATRETGTNTGELFF. The CDR3 DNA follows: TGTGCCACCAGGGAGACAGGAACGAACACCGGGGAGCTGTTTTTT. The J gene is TRBJ2-2, the V gene TRBV15; TRBD1 is a possible D gene (6 bases). Germline V lookup: CDR1 LNHNV, CDR2 YYDKDF (reference sequence). The CDR3 covers 15 residues. The V end was cut by 6 bases, the J end by 0 bases, with 11 bases between.

This clone is a singleton in its sample. This chain connects TRBV7-3 to TRBJ2-3, with no clear D. This CDR3 has 13 residues. V lost 4 bases to trimming and J lost 6 bases, with 11 bases between them. Looked up from germline, CDR1 is SGHTA and CDR2 is FQGTGA. CDR3 nucleotides: TGTGCCAGCAGCTCATTACTTAAGGATACGCAGTATTTT. Its translation: CASSSLLKDTQYF.

This chain joins TRBV27 and TRBJ1-3; D perhaps matches TRBD1 (5 bases). V was shortened by 5 bases and J by 3 bases, with 11 bases between the two germline ends. Looked up from germline, CDR1 is MNHEY and CDR2 is SMNVEV (reference sequence). CDR3 length: 14 residues. The CDR3 spells CASSKRQGGNTIYF. The CDR3 DNA sequence: TGTGCCAGCAGTAAGAGGCAGGGTGGAAACACCATATATTTT.

The chain carries TRBV10-2 and TRBJ2-7, with D perhaps matching TRBD2 (6 bases). The CDR3 has 17 residues. Germline CDR1 and CDR2: WSHSY and SAAADI. With 2 bases removed from V and 7 bases from J, the gap between germline ends came to 24 bases. Written as DNA, the CDR3 is TGCGCCAGCAGTGAGCTAGGAATAGCGGAATCGGTTTGGGAGCAGTACTTC. Protein sequence: CASSELGIAESVWEQYF.

Of note for this clone: This sample includes further DNA sequences coding for the same CDR3. This rearrangement joins TRBV27 to TRBJ2-7; D tentatively reads TRBD1 or TRBD2 (5 bases each). Trimming removed 5 bases at V and 5 bases at J, with 7 bases between. Per the germline V gene, CDR1 is MNHEY and CDR2 is SMNVEV (reference sequence). This CDR3 is 11 amino acids long. CDR3 nucleotides: TGTGCCAGCAGTCAGGGAGACGAGCAGTACTTC. Protein product: CASSQGDEQYF.

The rearrangement links TRBV27 to TRBJ1-2; D not certain. CDR1 is MNHEY and CDR2 is SMNVEV in the germline V gene (reference sequence). The V and J ends lost 5 bases and 6 bases respectively, with 19 bases between them. The CDR3 contains 15 residues. The CDR3 sequence: CASSAQLNLRDGYTF. CDR3 coding DNA: TGTGCCAGCAGTGCCCAGCTTAACCTGCGAGATGGCTACACCTTC.

J is TRBJ2-3 and V is TRBV27; either TRBD1 or TRBD2 may supply D (5 bases each). Trimming removed 2 bases from V and 1 base from J, with 10 bases in between. This CDR3 is built from 15 residues. From germline, CDR1 is MNHEY and CDR2 SMNVEV (reference sequence). In DNA, the CDR3 is TGTGCCAGCAGTTTAGAGGGGCGGCGCACAGATACGCAGTATTTT. It encodes CASSLEGRRTDTQYF.

This rearrangement joins TRBV5-4 to TRBJ2-7, with 9 bases aligning to TRBD1. The CDR3 totals 15 residues. Germline-derived CDR1 and CDR2 are SGHNT and YYREEE (reference sequence). The V gene end was trimmed by 0 bases and the J gene end by 5 bases; junction bases not matched to a gene: 6. CDR3 sequence (DNA): TGTGCCAGCAGCTTGGACCGGACAGGGGATAACGAGCAGTACTTC. Translating it yields CASSLDRTGDNEQYF.

The chain joins TRBV5-1 to TRBJ2-1, with 7 bases lining up with TRBD1. Unmatched junction bases numbered 6, after V lost 3 bases and J lost 3 bases. The CDR3 runs 15 residues. Germline-derived CDR1 and CDR2 are SGHRS and YFSETQ. CDR3 residues: CASSSKTGSYNEQFF. CDR3 nucleotide sequence: TGCGCCAGCAGCTCCAAGACAGGGAGCTACAATGAGCAGTTCTTC.

The genes are TRBV5-1 and TRBJ1-4, with D uncertain. Trimming pared 4 bases from V and 3 bases from J, leaving 13 bases between. This CDR3 spans 15 amino acids. Germline V gene sequence: CDR1 SGHRS, CDR2 YFSETQ. The CDR3 DNA sequence: TGCGCCAGCAGCACATCATACGGTTCTAATGAAAAACTGTTTTTT. It translates to CASSTSYGSNEKLFF.

The chain is built from TRBV9 and TRBJ1-5, with 7 bases aligning to TRBD1. From germline, CDR1 is SGDLS and CDR2 YYNGEE. The CDR3 covers 15 residues. V shed 3 bases, J shed 1 base, and the junction held 4 bases outside the gene matches. This CDR3 is CASSESGQSNQPQHF. The CDR3 bases are TGTGCCAGCAGCGAATCGGGACAGAGCAATCAGCCCCAGCATTTT.

The CDR3 loop is CASSHTSGSSHEQYF. The CDR3, as DNA: TGTGCCAGCAGTCATACTAGCGGGAGTTCCCACGAGCAGTACTTC. The rearrangement uses TRBV6-5 and TRBJ2-7; TRBD2 matches 11 bases. The junction had 8 bases not matched to a gene; V was cut back by 5 bases and J by 5 bases. Germline CDR1 and CDR2: MNHEY and SVGAGI. The CDR3 sequence is 15 residues long.

The V call is TRBV7-2, the J call TRBJ2-3, with 12 bases aligning to TRBD2. The CDR3 has 16 residues. CDR1 and CDR2 from the germline V gene are SGHTA and FQGNSA. Unmatched junction bases numbered 8, after V lost 5 bases and J lost 5 bases. CDR3 residues: CASSLRLAGERDTQYF. The CDR3 DNA reads as TGTGCCAGCAGCCTTCGACTAGCGGGAGAGAGAGATACGCAGTATTTT.

This chain joins TRBV7-9 and TRBJ2-1; D is possibly TRBD1 or TRBD2 (6 bases each). V dropped 5 bases and J dropped 0 bases, with 14 bases sitting between them. Germline loops: CDR1 SEHNR, CDR2 FQNEAQ (reference sequence). The CDR3 spans 16 residues. CDR3 nucleotides: TGTGCCAGCAGCCATCCAGGGGACTCCTCCTACAATGAGCAGTTCTTC. This codes for CASSHPGDSSYNEQFF.

V gene TRBV27 combines with J gene TRBJ2-1; 8 bases match TRBD2. Germline V gives CDR1 MNHEY, CDR2 SMNVEV (reference sequence). V dropped 8 bases and J dropped 4; count of bases not matched to a gene: 16. The CDR3 sequence is 17 residues long. This CDR3 reads CASAAPSGGRAYNEQFF. The CDR3 DNA reads as TGTGCCAGCGCCGCTCCCTCGGGGGGGAGGGCATACAATGAGCAGTTCTTC.

The gene calls are TRBV6-5 and TRBJ2-3; no clear D. From germline, CDR1 is MNHEY and CDR2 SVGAGI. This CDR3 comprises 14 residues. The V and J ends lost 0 bases and 8 bases respectively, with 12 bases between them. The DNA of the CDR3 is TGTGCCAGCAGTTACTCATCGGCTCTAGGTACGCAGTATTTT. Residues: CASSYSSALGTQYF.

The V gene is TRBV7-9, the J gene TRBJ2-2; D is uncertain. The CDR3 extends over 14 amino acids. The V and J ends lost 5 bases and 4 bases respectively, with 11 bases between them. The germline gives CDR1 SEHNR, CDR2 FQNEAQ (reference sequence). CDR3 bases: TGTGCCAGCAGCAGGGCCCAAGGCACCGGGGAGCTGTTTTTT. This encodes CASSRAQGTGELFF.

The chain recombines TRBV9 with TRBJ2-7; D possibly corresponds to TRBD2 (5 bases). The CDR3 has 15 residues. The V end lost 0 bases, the J end lost 0 bases, and 10 bases lay between the germline ends. Germline V gives CDR1 SGDLS, CDR2 YYNGEE. As DNA, the CDR3 is TGTGCCAGCAGCGTAGCCTCGGGGATCTCCTACGAGCAGTACTTC. Encoded protein: CASSVASGISYEQYF.

The chain is built from TRBV7-2 and TRBJ2-3; D might be TRBD1 (5 bases). The CDR3 contains 15 residues. Trimming cost V 5 bases and J 1 base, with 13 bases left between them. Germline-derived CDR1 and CDR2 are SGHTA and FQGNSA. This CDR3 is CASSATALRTDTQYF. The CDR3 bases are TGTGCCAGCAGCGCGACAGCGCTCCGCACAGATACGCAGTATTTT. Supplemented by reference TRBV7-2 and TRBJ2-3, the full variable domain reads GAGVSQSPSNKVTEKGKDVELRCDPISGHTALYWYRQSLGQGLEFLIYFQGNSAPDKSGLPSDRFSAERTGGSVSTLTIQRTQQEDSAVYLCASSATALRTDTQYFGPGTRLTVL.

The V gene is TRBV6-6, the J gene TRBJ2-3; a possible D gene is TRBD2 (5 bases). CDR1 and CDR2 (germline): MNHNY, SVGAGI (reference sequence). V shed 2 bases and J shed 3 bases, with 9 bases lying between them. The CDR3 sequence is 14 residues long. DNA of the CDR3: TGTGCCAGCAGTTACGCGGGTTTTACAGATACGCAGTATTTT. Protein product: CASSYAGFTDTQYF.

This chain joins TRBV5-6 and TRBJ2-5, with D uncertain. CDR1 SGHDT and CDR2 YYEEEE come from the germline V gene. The CDR3 runs to 14 residues. Trimming removed 3 bases from V and 0 bases from J, with 9 bases in between. CDR3 sequence (DNA): TGTGCCAGCAGCTCTGGCAGGTACCAAGAGACCCAGTACTTC. It translates to CASSSGRYQETQYF.